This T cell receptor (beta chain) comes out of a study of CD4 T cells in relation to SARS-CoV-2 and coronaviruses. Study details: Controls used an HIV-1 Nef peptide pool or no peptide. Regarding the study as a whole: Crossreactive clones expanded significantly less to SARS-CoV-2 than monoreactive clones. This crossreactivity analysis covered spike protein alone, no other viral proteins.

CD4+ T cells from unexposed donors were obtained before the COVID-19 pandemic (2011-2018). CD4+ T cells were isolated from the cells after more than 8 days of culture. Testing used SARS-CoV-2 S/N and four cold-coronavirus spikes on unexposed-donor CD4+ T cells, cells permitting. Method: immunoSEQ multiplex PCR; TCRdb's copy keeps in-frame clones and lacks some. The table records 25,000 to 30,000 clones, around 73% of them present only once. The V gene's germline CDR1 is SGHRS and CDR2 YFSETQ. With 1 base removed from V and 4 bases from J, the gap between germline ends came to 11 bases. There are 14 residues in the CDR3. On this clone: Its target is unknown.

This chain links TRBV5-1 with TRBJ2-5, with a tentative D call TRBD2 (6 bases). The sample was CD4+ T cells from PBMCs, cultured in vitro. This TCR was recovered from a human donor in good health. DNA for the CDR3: TGCGCCAGCAGCTTGAAGGAGGGGCGAGAGACCCAGTACTTC. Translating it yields CASSLKEGRETQYF.